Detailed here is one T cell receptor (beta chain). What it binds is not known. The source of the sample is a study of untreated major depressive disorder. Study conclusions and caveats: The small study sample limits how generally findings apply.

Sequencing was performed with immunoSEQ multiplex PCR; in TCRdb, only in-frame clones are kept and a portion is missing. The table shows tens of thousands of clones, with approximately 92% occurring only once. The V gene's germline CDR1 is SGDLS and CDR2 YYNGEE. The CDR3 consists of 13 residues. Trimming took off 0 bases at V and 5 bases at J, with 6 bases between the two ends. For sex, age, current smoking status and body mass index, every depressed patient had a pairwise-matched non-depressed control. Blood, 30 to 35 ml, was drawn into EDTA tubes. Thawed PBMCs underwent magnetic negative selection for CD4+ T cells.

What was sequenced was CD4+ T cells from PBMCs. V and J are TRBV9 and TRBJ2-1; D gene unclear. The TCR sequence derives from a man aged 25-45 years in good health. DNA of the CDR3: TGTGCCAGCAGCGTAGAAGTGAACAATGAGCAGTTCTTC. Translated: CASSVEVNNEQFF.